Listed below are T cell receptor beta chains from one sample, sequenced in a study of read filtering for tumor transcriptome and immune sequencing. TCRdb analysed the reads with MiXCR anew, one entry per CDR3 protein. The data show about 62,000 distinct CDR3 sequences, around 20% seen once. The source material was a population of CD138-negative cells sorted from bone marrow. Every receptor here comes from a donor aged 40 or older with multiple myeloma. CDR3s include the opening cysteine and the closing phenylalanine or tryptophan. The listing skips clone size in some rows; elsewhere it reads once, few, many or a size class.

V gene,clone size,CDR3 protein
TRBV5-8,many,CASSTRTGRGTQYF
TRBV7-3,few,CASSLMGGGNYGYTF
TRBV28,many,CASSNSGVGTDTQYF
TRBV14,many,CASSQDIALAGVWWGDEQFF
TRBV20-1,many,CSASTGNAGELFF
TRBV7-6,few,CASSSPGQGNLVTGELFF
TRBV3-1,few,CASSPSPGLQFF
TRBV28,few,CASSLSGNYGYTF
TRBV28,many,CASSEGRNYGYTF
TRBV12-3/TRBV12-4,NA,CASSRGQETGELFF
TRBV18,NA,CASSPRGRGSDTEAFF
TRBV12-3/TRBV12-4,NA,CASSDMGGYNYDYTF
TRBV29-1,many,CSVQGWDSIQETQYF
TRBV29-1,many,CSVQEDGGFVAFF
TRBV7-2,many,CASSLGQGVYEQYF
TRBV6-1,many,CASSRTTAPTEAFF
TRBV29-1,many,CSVEEVAGGYEQFF
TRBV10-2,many,CASSDGGGSYNEQFF
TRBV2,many,CASEAGPSTDTQYF
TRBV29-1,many,CSVKFNRDTEAFF
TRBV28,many,CATSRDPDTQYF
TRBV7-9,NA,CASSPRPYEQYF
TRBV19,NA,CASSIRTGGASNQPQHF
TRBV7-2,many,CASSKNSGAGAGELFF
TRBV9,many,CASSPRQGFMSGRDYNEQFF
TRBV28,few,CASRTTGAGRGGYTF